A selection of T cell receptor beta chains follows, all from one sample in a study of cytomegalovirus exposure and HLA in healthy donors. Here immunoSEQ multiplex PCR was the method, and the copy in TCRdb shows in-frame clones only, minus some. In the table there are 150,000 to 200,000 clones, around 80% of which are singletons. The sequencing sample was made of PBMCs. These receptor sequences come from a woman in her 40s in good health and CMV-seronegative. Both conserved end residues are part of each CDR3. A D gene is named only where the DNA matches it firmly. Part of the rows lack a size; the others show once, few, many or a class for expanded clones.

V gene,D gene,J gene,clone size,CDR3 DNA,CDR3 protein
TRBV19,TRBD2,TRBJ2-7,NA,TGTGCCAGTAGCGTTACGACTAGCGGGAGGCTCCACGAGCAGTACTTC,CASSVTTSGRLHEQYF
TRBV10-3,TRBD1,TRBJ2-7,NA,TGTGCCATCAGTGAGTCGGACAGGCTCTCATCCGAGCAGTACTTC,CAISESDRLSSEQYF
TRBV29-1,NA,TRBJ2-5,few,TGCAGCGTTGATCTTCCAGGCGCCCAAGAGACCCAGTACTTC,CSVDLPGAQETQYF
TRBV5-1,NA,TRBJ1-4,NA,TGCGCCAGCAGCCTGGACAACGCAGGGGCTAATGAAAAACTGTTTTTT,CASSLDNAGANEKLFF
TRBV2,NA,TRBJ2-6,once,TGTGCCAGCAGTGAGGAGGCCAGCTCTGGGGCCAACGTCCTGACTTTC,CASSEEASSGANVLTF
TRBV29-1,NA,TRBJ1-1,few,TGCAGCGTTGATGGCATGAACACTGAAGCTTTCTTT,CSVDGMNTEAFF
TRBV11-2,NA,TRBJ2-7,NA,TGTGCCAGCAGCTACCATGATACGGGACTCGGCTACGAGCAGTACTTC,CASSYHDTGLGYEQYF
TRBV9,NA,TRBJ2-3,NA,TGTGCCAGCGGGGGCCCGTACAGTGGAGATACGCAGTATTTT,CASGGPYSGDTQYF
TRBV9,NA,TRBJ1-2,few,TGTGCCAGCAGCGACCTCGACAGGGGCTACACCTTC,CASSDLDRGYTF
TRBV6-5,NA,TRBJ2-2,NA,TGTGCCAGCAGTTCTTCCCCCGGGGTGAACACCGGGGAGCTGTTTTTT,CASSSSPGVNTGELFF
TRBV10-3,NA,TRBJ1-2,few,TGTGCCGCCGCAGCGGGGGCTGAGGGCTACACCTTC,CAAAAGAEGYTF
TRBV4-3,TRBD1,TRBJ2-2,NA,TGCGCCAGCAGCCAAGAGAGGGGGCTCGGGGAGCTGTTTTTT,CASSQERGLGELFF